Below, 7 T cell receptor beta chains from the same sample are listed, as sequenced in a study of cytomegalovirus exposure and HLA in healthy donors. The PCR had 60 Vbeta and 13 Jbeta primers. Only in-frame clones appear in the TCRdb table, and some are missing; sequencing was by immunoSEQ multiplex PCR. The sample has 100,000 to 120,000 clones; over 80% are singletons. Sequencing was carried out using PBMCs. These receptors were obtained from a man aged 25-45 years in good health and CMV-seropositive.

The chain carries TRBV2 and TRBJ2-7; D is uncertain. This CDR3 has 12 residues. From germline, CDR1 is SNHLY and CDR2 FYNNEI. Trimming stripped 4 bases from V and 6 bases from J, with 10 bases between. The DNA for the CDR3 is TGTGCCAGCAGTGGAGGTCTTGGCGAGCAGTACTTC. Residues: CASSGGLGEQYF.

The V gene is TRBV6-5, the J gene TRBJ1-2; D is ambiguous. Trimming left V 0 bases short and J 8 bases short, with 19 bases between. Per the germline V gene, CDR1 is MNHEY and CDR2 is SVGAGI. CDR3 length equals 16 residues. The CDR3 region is CASSYSLRSRGEGYTF. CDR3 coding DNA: TGTGCCAGCAGTTACTCGCTCCGGTCCCGGGGAGAGGGCTACACCTTC.

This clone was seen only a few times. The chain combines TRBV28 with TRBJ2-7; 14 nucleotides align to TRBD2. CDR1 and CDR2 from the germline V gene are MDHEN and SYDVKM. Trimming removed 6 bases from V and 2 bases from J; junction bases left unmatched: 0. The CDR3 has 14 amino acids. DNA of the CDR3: TGTGCCAGCAGGACTAGCGGGGGGGCCTACGAGCAGTACTTC. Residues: CASRTSGGAYEQYF.

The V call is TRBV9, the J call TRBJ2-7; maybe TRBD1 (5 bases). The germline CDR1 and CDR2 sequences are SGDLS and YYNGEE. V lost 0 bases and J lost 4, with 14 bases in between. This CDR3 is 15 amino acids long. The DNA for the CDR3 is TGTGCCAGCAGCGTAGGATTGGGAAGGGGATACGAGCAGTACTTC. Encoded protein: CASSVGLGRGYEQYF.

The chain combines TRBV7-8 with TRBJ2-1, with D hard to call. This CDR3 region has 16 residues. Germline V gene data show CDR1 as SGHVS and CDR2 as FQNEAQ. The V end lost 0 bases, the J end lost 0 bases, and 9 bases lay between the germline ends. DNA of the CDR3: TGTGCCAGCAGCTTAGCGGAGAGGAGCTCCTACAATGAGCAGTTCTTC. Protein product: CASSLAERSSYNEQFF.

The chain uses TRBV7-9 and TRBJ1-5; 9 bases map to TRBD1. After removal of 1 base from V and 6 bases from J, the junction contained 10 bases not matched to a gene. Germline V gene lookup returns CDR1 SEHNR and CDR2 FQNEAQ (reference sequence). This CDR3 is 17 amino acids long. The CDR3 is CASSLGTGGSSSQPQHF. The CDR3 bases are TGTGCCAGCAGCTTAGGAACAGGGGGCAGTTCGAGTCAGCCCCAGCATTTT.

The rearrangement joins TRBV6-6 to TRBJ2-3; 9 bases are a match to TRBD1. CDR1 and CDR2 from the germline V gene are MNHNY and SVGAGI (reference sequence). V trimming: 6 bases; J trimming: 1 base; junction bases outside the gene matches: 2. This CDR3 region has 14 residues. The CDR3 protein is CASRRDRGTDTQYF. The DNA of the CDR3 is TGTGCCAGCAGGAGGGACAGGGGCACAGATACGCAGTATTTT.